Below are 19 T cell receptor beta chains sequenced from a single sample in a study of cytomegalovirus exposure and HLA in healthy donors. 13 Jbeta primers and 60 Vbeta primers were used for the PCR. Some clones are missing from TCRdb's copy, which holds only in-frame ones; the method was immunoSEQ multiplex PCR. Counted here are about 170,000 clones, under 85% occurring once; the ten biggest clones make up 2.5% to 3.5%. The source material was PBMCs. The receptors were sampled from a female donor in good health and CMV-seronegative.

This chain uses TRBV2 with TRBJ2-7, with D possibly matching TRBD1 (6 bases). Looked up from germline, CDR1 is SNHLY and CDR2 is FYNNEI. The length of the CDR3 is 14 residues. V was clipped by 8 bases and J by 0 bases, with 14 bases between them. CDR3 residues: CASGGRQSSYEQYF. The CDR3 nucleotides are TGTGCCAGCGGGGGCAGACAGAGCTCCTACGAGCAGTACTTC.

CDR3 amino acids: CSVQGQGGNEQYF. The CDR3 region has the DNA TGCAGCGTACAAGGACAGGGAGGGAACGAGCAGTACTTC. The rearrangement links TRBV29-1 to TRBJ2-7, with a tentative D call TRBD1 (8 bases). Trimming cost V 6 bases and J 5 bases, with 17 bases left between them. The length of the CDR3 is 13 residues. Germline V CDR1 and CDR2: SQVTM, ANQGSEA.

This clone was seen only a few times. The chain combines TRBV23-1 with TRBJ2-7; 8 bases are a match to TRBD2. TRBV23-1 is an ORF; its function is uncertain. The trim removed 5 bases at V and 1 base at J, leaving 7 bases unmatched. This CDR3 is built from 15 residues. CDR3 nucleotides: TGCGCCAGCAGTGCCAATAGCGGGGAATCCTACGAGCAGTACTTC. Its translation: CASSANSGESYEQYF.

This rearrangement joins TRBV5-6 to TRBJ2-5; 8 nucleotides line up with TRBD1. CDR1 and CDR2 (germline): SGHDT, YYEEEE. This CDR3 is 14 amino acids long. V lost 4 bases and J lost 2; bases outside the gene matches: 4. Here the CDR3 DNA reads TGTGCCAGCAGCGGACAGGGTCCGCAAGAGACCCAGTACTTC. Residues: CASSGQGPQETQYF.

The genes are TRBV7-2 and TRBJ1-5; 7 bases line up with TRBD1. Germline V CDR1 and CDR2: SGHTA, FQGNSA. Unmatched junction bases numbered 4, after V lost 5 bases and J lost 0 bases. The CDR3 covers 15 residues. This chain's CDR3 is CASSPGQTSNQPQHF. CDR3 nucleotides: TGTGCCAGCAGCCCGGGACAGACTAGCAATCAGCCCCAGCATTTT.

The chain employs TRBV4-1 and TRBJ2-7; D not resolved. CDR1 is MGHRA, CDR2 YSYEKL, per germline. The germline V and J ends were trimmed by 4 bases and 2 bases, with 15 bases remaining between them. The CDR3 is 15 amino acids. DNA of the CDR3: TGCGCCAGCAGCCTGTACTGGAAGAGCGCCTACGAGCAGTACTTC. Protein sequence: CASSLYWKSAYEQYF.

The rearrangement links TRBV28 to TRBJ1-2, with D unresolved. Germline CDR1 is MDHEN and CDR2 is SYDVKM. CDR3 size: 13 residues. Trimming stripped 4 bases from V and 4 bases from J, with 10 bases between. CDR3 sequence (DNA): TGTGCCAGCAGTTCCCGACTCTTCTATGGCTACACCTTC. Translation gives CASSSRLFYGYTF.

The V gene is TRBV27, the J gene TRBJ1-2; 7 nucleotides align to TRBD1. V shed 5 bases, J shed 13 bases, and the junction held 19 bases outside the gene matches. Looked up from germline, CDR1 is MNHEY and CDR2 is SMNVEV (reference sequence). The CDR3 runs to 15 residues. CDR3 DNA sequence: TGTGCCAGCAGTACCGACCCCAGACAGGGACTTCTCTTCACCTTC. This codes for CASSTDPRQGLLFTF.

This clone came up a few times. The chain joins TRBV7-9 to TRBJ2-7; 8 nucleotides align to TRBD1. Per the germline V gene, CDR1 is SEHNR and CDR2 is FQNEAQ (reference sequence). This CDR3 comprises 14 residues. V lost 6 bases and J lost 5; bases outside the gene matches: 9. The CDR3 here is CASSGGRGRDEQYF. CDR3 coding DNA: TGTGCCAGCAGTGGTGGCAGGGGGCGGGACGAGCAGTACTTC.

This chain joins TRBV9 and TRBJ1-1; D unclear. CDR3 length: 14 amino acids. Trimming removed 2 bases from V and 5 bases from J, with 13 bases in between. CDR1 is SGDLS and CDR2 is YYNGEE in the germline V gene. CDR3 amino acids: CASSVDGEDTEAFF. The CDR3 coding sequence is TGTGCCAGCAGCGTGGACGGGGAGGATACTGAAGCTTTCTTT.

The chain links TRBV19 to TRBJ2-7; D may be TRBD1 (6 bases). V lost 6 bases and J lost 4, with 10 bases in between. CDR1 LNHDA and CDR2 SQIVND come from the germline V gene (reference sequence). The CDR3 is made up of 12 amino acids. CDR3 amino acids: CASRQGGYEQYF. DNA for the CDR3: TGTGCCAGTAGACAGGGCGGTTACGAGCAGTACTTC. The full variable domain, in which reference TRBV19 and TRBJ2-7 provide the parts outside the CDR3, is DGGITQSPKYLFRKEGQNVTLSCEQNLNHDAMYWYRQDPGQGLRLIYYSQIVNDFQKGDIAEGYSVSREKKESFPLTVTSAQKNPTAFYLCASRQGGYEQYFGPGTRLTVT.

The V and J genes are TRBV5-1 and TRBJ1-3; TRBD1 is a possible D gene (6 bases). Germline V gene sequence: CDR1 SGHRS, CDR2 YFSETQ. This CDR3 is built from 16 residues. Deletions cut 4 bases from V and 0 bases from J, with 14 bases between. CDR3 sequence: CASSMGETGSGNTIYF. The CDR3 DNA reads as TGCGCCAGCAGCATGGGCGAGACAGGCTCTGGAAACACCATATATTTT. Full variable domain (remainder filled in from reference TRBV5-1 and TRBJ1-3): KAGVTQTPRYLIKTRGQQVTLSCSPISGHRSVSWYQQTPGQGLQFLFEYFSETQRNKGNFPGRFSGRQFSNSRSEMNVSTLELGDSALYLCASSMGETGSGNTIYFGEGSWLTVV.

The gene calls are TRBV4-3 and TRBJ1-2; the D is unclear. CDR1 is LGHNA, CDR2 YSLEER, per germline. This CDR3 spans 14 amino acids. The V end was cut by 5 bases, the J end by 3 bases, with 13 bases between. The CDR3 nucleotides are TGCGCCAGCAGCTTAGACCCAGGTTACTATGGCTACACCTTC. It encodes CASSLDPGYYGYTF.

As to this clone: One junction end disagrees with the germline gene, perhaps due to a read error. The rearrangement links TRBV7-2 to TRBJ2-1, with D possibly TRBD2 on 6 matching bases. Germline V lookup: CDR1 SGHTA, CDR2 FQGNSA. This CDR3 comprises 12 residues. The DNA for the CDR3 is TGTGCCAGCAGCCTAGCGCAGGATGAGCAGTTCTTC. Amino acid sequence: CASSLAQDEQFF. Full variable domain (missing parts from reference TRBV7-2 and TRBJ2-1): GAGVSQSPSNKVTEKGKDVELRCDPISGHTALYWYRQSLGQGLEFLIYFQGNSAPDKSGLPSDRFSAERTGGSVSTLTIQRTQQEDSAVYLCASSLAQDEQFFGPGTRLTVL.

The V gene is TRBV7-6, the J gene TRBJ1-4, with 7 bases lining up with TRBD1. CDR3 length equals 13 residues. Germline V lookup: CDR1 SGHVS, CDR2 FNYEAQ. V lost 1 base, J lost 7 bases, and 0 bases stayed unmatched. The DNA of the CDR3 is TGTGCCAGCAGCTTAGACAGGGGTGAAAAACTGTTTTTT. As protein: CASSLDRGEKLFF.

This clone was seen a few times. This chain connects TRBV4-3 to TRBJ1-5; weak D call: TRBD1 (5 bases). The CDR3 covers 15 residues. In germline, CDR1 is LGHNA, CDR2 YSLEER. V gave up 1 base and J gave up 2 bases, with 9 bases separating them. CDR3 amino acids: CASSQGQGGNQPQHF. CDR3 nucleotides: TGCGCCAGCAGCCAAGGGCAGGGTGGCAATCAGCCCCAGCATTTT.

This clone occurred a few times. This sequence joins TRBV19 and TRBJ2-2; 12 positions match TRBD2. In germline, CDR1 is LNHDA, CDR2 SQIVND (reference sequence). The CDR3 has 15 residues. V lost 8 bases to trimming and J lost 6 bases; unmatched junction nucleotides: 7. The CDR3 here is CASHPSGGGPGELFF. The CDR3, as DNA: TGTGCCAGTCATCCTAGCGGGGGGGGTCCCGGGGAGCTGTTTTTT.

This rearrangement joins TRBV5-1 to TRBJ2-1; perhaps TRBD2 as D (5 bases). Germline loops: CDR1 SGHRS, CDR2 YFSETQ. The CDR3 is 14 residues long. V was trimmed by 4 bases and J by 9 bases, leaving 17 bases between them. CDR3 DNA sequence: TGCGCCAGCAGCGAGGGAAATTTAAGTGGTGAGCAGTTCTTC. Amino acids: CASSEGNLSGEQFF.

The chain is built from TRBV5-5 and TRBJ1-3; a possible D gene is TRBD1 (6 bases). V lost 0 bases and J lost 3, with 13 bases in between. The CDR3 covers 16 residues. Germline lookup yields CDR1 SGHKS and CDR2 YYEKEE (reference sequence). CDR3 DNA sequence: TGTGCCAGCAGCTTGGAGGGACATGCTTTTGGAAACACCATATATTTT. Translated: CASSLEGHAFGNTIYF.